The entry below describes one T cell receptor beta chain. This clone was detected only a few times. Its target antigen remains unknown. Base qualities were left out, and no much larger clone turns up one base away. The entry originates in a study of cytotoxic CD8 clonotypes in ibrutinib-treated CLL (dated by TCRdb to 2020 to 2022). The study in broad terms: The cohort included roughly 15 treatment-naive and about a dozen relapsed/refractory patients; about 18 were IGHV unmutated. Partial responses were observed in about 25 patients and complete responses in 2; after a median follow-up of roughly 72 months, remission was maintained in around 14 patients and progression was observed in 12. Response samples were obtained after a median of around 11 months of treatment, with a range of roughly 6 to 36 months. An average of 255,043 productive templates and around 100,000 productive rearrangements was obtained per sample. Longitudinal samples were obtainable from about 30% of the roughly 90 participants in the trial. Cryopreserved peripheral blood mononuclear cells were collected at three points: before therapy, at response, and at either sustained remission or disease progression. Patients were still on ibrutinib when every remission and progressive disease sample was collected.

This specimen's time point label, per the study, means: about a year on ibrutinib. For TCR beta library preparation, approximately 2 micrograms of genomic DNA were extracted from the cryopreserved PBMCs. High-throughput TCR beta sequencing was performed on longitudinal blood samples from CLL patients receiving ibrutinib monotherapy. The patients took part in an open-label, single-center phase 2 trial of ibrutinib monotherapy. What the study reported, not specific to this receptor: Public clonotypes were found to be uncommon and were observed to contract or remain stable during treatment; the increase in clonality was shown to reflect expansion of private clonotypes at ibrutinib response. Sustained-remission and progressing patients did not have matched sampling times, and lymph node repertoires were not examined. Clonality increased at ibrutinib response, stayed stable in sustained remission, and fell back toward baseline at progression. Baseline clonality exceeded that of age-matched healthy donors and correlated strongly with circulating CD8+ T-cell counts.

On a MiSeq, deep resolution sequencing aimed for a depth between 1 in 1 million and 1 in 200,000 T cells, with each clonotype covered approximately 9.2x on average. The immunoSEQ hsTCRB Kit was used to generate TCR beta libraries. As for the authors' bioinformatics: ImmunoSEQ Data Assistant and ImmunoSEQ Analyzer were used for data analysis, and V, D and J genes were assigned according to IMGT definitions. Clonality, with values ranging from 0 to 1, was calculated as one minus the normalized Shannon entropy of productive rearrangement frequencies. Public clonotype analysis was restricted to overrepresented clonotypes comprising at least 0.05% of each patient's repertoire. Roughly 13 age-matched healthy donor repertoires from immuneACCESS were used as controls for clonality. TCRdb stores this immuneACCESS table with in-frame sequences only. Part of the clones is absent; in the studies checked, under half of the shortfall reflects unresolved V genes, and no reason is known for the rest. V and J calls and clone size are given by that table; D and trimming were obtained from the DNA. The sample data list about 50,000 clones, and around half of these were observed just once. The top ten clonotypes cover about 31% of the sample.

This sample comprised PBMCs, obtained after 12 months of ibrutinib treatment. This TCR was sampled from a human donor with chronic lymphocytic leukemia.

The CDR3 protein: CASSPPGTSNYEQYF. The DNA is as follows: TGTGCCAGCAGTCCCCCCGGTACTAGTAATTACGAGCAGTACTTC. Recombination joined TRBV28 with TRBJ2-7; the D gene is possibly TRBD2, with 5 bases matching. Looking up the germline V gene yields CDR1 MDHEN and CDR2 SYDVKM. V was cut back by 5 bases and J by 4 bases, leaving a gap of 18 bases between them. Taken from cysteine to phenylalanine, the CDR3 has 15 residues. The retained sequence is limited to the CDR3, 45 bases, with the frame set at the first base. The variable domain in full, with residues beyond the CDR3 obtained from the reference TRBV28 and TRBJ2-7 genes, is DVKVTQSSRYLVKRTGEKVFLECVQDMDHENMFWYRQDPGLGLRLIYFSYDVKMKEKGDIPEGYSVSREKKERFSLILESASTNQTSMYLCASSPPGTSNYEQYFGPGTRLTVT.